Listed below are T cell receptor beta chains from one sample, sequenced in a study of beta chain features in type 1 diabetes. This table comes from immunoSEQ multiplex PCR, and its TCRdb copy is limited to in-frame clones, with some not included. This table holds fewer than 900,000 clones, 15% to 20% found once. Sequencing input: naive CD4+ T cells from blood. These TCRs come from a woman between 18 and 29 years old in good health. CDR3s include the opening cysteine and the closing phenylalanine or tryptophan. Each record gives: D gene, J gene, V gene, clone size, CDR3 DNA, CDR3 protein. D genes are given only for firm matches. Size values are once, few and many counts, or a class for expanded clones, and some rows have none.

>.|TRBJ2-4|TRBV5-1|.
TGCGCCAGCAGCTTGGCCGTCGGGGTTGCTAAAAACATTCAGTACTTC
CASSLAVGVAKNIQYF
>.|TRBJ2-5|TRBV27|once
TGTGCCAGCAGTTGGGCAGGGGAAGAGACCCAGTACTTC
CASSWAGEETQYF
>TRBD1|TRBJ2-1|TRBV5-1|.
TGCGCCAGCAGCTCAACAGGGGCGCATATCAATGAGCAGTTCTTC
CASSSTGAHINEQFF
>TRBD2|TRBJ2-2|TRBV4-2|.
TGTGCCAGCAGCCAAGTCACAGGACTAGCGCTATCCGGGGAGCTGTTTTTT
CASSQVTGLALSGELFF
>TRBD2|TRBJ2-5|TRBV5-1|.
TGCGCCAGCAGCTTAGAAGGACTAGGCCAAGAGACCCAGTACTTC
CASSLEGLGQETQYF
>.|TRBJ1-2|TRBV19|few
TGTGCCAGTAGTAGTTCACAGGAGACCTATGGCTACACCTTC
CASSSSQETYGYTF
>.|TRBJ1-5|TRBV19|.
TGTGCCAGTAGTATTGGAGGGTATCAGCCCCAGCATTTT
CASSIGGYQPQHF
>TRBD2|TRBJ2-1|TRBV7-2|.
TGTGCCAGCAGCTTAGCATCGCTAGCGGGAGGGCCGCGGTACAATGAGCAGTTCTTC
CASSLASLAGGPRYNEQFF
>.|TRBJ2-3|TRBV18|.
TGTGCCAGCCCAAGGGACACAGATACGCAGTATTTT
CASPRDTDTQYF
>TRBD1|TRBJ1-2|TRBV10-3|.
TGTGCCATCAGTGAGTCGAACAGGGGACTTCGAGCTAACTATGGCTACACCTTC
CAISESNRGLRANYGYTF
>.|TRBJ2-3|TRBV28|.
TGTGCCAGCCCTCCTCGGGGTAATGCAGATACGCAGTATTTT
CASPPRGNADTQYF
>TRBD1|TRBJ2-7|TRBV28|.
TGTGCCAGTGGACAGGGTTCCTACGAGCAGTACTTC
CASGQGSYEQYF
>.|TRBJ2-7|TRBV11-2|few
TGTGCCAGCACCTCCGACACTGAGCAGTACTTC
CASTSDTEQYF
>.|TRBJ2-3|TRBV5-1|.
TGCGCCAGCAGCTTGGACGGCACAGATACGCAGTATTTT
CASSLDGTDTQYF
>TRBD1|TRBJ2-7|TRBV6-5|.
TGTGCCAGCAGTTACTCCTCGGGACAGGGCTACGAGCAGTACTTC
CASSYSSGQGYEQYF
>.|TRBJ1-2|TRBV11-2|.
TGTGCCAGCAGCCCGGGGATGGCCAGCCACTATGGCTACACCTTC
CASSPGMASHYGYTF
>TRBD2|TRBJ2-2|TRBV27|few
TGTGCCAGCAGTTTATTCGGTCTAGCGGGCCCTGACACCGGGGAGCTGTTTTTT
CASSLFGLAGPDTGELFF
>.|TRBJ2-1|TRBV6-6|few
TGTGCCAGCAGCTCAGGGGTAGAGCAGTTCTTC
CASSSGVEQFF
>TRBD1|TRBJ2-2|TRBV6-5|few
TGTGCCAGCAAAGCAGGGGGCACCGGGGAGCTGTTTTTT
CASKAGGTGELFF
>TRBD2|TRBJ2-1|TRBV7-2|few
TGTGCCAGCAGCCATACTAGCGCAACCTACAATGAGCAGTTCTTC
CASSHTSATYNEQFF
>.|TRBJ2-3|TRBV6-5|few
TGTGCCAGCTCCCCGGGGGATACGCAGTATTTT
CASSPGDTQYF
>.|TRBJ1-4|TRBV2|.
TGTGCCAGCAGTGAATATGGCAGGGGAGTTAAACTGTTTTTT
CASSEYGRGVKLFF
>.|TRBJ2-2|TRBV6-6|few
TGTGCCAGCAACCGACTCACCGGGGAGCTGTTTTTT
CASNRLTGELFF
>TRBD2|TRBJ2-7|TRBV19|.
TGTGCCACCGGACCCGACTTAGCGGGCGAGCAGTACTTC
CATGPDLAGEQYF
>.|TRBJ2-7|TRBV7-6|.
TGTGCCAGCAGCTTAGCGGGAGGTTCCTACGAGCAGTACTTC
CASSLAGGSYEQYF
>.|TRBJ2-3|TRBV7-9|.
TGTGCCAGCAGCTTAGAGGCGGCAGATACGCAGTATTTT
CASSLEAADTQYF
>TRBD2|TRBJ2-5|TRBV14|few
TGTGCCAGCAGCCAAAGAATCAGTTTCCGCATACTAGCGCACCAAGAGACCCAGTACTTC
CASSQRISFRILAHQETQYF
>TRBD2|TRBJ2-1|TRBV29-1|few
TGCAGCGTAACTAGCGGGAAAGTTAATGAGCAGTTCTTC
CSVTSGKVNEQFF
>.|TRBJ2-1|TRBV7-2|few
TGTGCCAGCAGCTTATTAGCGAACTACCCCTACAATGAGCAGTTCTTC
CASSLLANYPYNEQFF
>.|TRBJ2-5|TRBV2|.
TGTGCCAGCAACAGAATCCAAGAGACCCAGTACTTC
CASNRIQETQYF
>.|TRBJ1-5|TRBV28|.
TGTGCCAGCAGTTCGGGGACTCCGAATCAGCCCCAGCATTTT
CASSSGTPNQPQHF
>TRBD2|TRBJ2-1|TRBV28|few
TGTGCCAGCAGTCCGGGCGGTAGCGGGAGGGTTGGGGAGCAGTTCTTC
CASSPGGSGRVGEQFF
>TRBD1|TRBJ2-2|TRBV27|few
TGTGCCAGCAGAGACAGGGGGCTAGGCACCGGGGAGCTGTTTTTT
CASRDRGLGTGELFF
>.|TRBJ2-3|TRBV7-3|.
TGTGCCAGCAGCTTACGGGGTTCTAGCACAGATACGCAGTATTTT
CASSLRGSSTDTQYF
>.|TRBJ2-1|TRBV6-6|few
TGTGCCAGCAGTTACCAGAACTCCTACAATGAGCAGTTCTTC
CASSYQNSYNEQFF
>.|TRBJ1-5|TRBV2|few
TGTGCCAGTACGTTGGAAGGGAGTGTGGGCAATCAGCCCCAGCATTTT
CASTLEGSVGNQPQHF
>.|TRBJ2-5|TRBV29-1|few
TGCAGCGTTAAGCTGGTACTGGGCGAGACCCAGTACTTC
CSVKLVLGETQYF
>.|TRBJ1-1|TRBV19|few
TGTGCCAGTAGTAGGGGGCCGGGGACTGAAGCTTTCTTT
CASSRGPGTEAFF
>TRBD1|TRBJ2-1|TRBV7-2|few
TGTGCCAGCAGCCCGGGGACAGGGGGCAATGAGCAGTTCTTC
CASSPGTGGNEQFF
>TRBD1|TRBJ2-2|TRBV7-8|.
TGTGCCAGCAGCCTCCGCGGTGGACAGGTTAATTATACCGGGGAGCTGTTTTTT
CASSLRGGQVNYTGELFF
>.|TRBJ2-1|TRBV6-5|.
TGTGCCAGCAGTCAGAGTCCTGCGCCCTACAATGAGCAGTTCTTC
CASSQSPAPYNEQFF
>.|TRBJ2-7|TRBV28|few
TGTGCCAGCAGTTTATCCTCGCTCGAGCAGTACTTC
CASSLSSLEQYF
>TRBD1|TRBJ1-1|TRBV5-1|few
TGCGCCAGCAGCTTGGAAGGACAGGGCGGGCTTGAAGCTTTCTTT
CASSLEGQGGLEAFF
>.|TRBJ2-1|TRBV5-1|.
TGCGCCAGCAGCTTGCAGGGCCCTCCATGGGGTTACAATGAGCAGTTCTTC
CASSLQGPPWGYNEQFF
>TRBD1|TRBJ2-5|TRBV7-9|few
TGTGCCAGCAGCTTACCGGGACAGGGGGTTCAGACCCAGTACTTC
CASSLPGQGVQTQYF
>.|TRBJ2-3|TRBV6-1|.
TGTGCCAGCACAAGGACGCCTAGCACAGATACGCAGTATTTT
CASTRTPSTDTQYF
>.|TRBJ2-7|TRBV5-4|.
TGTGCCAGCAGCGTTTCCGGGACAACCTCCTACGAGCAGTACTTC
CASSVSGTTSYEQYF
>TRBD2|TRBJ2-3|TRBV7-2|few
TGTGCCAGCAGCTTAGGAACCACTAGCGGGAGAGATACGCAGTATTTT
CASSLGTTSGRDTQYF